This TCR beta chain was sequenced for a study of cytomegalovirus exposure and HLA in healthy donors. The overall study: The roughly 130 validation repertoires used the same platform as the roughly 670 first-cohort repertoires, a later analysis reported.

Whole-study findings and limits: According to the study, 160 or so TCR beta chains were cytomegalovirus-associated. In vitro data verified three CMV-associated chains as specific for CMV antigens. Reported performance of the classifier showed diagnosis of cytomegalovirus status with high specificity and sensitivity.

Data came from immunoSEQ multiplex PCR; TCRdb stores just in-frame clones and leaves some out. The sample records approximately 98,000 clones, under 97% being singletons. Details on this clone: The antigen is not known.

In germline, CDR1 is SGHRS, CDR2 YFSETQ. V dropped 1 base and J dropped 1 base, with 9 bases sitting between them. CDR3 length equals 15 residues. The V gene is TRBV5-1, the J gene TRBJ2-1, with D maybe TRBD2 (5 bases). Sequenced sample: PBMCs. The TCR was taken from a woman aged 18-30 years in good health and CMV-seronegative. The CDR3 protein is CASSLFLASYNEQFF. Written as DNA, the CDR3 is TGCGCCAGCAGCTTGTTCCTAGCTTCCTACAATGAGCAGTTCTTC. The full variable domain, completed using reference TRBV5-1 and TRBJ2-1, is KAGVTQTPRYLIKTRGQQVTLSCSPISGHRSVSWYQQTPGQGLQFLFEYFSETQRNKGNFPGRFSGRQFSNSRSEMNVSTLELGDSALYLCASSLFLASYNEQFFGPGTRLTVL.